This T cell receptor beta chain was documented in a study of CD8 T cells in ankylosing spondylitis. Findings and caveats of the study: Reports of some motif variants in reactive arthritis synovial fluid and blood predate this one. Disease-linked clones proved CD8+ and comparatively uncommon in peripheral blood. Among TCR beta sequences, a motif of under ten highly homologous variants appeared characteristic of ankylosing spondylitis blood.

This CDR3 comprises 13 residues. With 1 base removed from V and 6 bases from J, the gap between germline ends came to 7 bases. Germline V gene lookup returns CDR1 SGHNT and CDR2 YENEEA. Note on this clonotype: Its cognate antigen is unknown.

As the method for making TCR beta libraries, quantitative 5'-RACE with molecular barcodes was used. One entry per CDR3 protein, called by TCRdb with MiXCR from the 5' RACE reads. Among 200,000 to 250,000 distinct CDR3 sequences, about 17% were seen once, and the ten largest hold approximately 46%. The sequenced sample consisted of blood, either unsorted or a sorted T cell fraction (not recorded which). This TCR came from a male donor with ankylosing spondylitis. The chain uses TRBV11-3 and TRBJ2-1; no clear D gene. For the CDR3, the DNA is TGTGCCAGCAGCTTAGTAGTAGGCAATGAGCAGTTCTTC. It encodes CASSLVVGNEQFF.